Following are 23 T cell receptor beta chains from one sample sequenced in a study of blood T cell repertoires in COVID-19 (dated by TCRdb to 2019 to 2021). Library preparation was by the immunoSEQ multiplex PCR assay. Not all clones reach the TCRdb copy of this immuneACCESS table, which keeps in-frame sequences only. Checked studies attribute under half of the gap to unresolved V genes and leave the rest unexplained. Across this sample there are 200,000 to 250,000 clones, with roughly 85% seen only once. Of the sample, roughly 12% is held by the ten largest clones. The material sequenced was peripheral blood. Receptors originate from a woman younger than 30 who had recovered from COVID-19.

CDR3: CASSQGPDEQYF. The CDR3, as DNA: TGTGCCAGCAGCCAAGGGCCCGACGAGCAGTACTTC. The rearrangement links TRBV4-2 to TRBJ2-7; D gene unclear. The CDR3 contains 12 residues. Per the germline V gene, CDR1 is LGHNA and CDR2 is YNFKEQ. V was cut by 1 base and J by 5 bases, with 6 bases left in between.

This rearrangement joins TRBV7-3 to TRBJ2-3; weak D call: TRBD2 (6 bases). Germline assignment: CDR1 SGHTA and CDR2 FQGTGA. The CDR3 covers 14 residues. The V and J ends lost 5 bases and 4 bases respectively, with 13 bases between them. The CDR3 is CASSHTGVPDTQYF. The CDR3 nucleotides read TGTGCCAGCAGCCATACGGGAGTCCCAGATACGCAGTATTTT.

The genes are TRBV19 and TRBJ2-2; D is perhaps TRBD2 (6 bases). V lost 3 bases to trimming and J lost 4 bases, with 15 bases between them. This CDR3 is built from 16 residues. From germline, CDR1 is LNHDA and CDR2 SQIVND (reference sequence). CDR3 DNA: TGTGCCAGTAGTATCGGGAGCGGGCGGGTCACCGGGGAGCTGTTTTTT. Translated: CASSIGSGRVTGELFF.

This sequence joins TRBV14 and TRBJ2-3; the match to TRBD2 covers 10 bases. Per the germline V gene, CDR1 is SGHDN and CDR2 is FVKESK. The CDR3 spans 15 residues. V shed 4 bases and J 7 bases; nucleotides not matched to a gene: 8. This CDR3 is CASSPLAGDMYTQYF. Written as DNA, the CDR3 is TGTGCCAGCAGCCCCCTAGCGGGAGATATGTATACGCAGTATTTT.

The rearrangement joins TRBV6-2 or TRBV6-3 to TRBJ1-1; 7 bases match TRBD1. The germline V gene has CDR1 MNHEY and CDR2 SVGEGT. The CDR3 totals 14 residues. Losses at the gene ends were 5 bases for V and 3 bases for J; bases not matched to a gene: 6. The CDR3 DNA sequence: TGTGCCAGCAGTGACGACAGGGTTTACACTGAAGCTTTCTTT. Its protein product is CASSDDRVYTEAFF.

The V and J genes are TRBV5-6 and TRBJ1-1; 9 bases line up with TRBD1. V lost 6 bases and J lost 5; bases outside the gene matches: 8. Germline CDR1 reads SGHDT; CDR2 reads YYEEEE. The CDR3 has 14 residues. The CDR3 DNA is TGTGCCAGCACCGGAACAGGGGGCGAGACTGAAGCTTTCTTT. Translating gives CASTGTGGETEAFF.

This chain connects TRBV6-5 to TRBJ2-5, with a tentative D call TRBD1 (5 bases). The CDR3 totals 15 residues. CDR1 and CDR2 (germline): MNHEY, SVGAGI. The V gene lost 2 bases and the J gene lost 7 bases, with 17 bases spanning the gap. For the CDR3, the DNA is TGTGCCAGCAGTTACACCCTGGACACCCTAGTGACCCAGTACTTC. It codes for CASSYTLDTLVTQYF.

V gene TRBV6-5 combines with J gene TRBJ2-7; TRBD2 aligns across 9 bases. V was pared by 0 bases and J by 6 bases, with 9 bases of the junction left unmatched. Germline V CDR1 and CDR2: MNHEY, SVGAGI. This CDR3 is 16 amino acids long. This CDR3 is CASSYSWRGGSGEQYF. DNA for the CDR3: TGTGCCAGCAGTTACTCATGGCGGGGGGGTTCTGGCGAGCAGTACTTC.

CDR3 loop: CASSQGQGSYGNTIYF. The CDR3 nucleotides are TGTGCCAGCAGCCAGGGACAGGGAAGCTACGGAAACACCATATATTTT. The gene calls are TRBV5-4 and TRBJ1-3; TRBD1 matches at 9 bases. This CDR3 spans 16 amino acids. Germline V CDR1 and CDR2: SGHNT, YYREEE (reference sequence). Losses at the gene ends were 4 bases for V and 4 bases for J; bases not matched to a gene: 9.

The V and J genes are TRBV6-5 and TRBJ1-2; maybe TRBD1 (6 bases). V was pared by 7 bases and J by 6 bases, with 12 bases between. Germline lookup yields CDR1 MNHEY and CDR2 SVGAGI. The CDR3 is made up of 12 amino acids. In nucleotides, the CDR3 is TGTGCCAGCAAGGCAGGGGAGCATGGCTACACCTTC. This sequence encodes CASKAGEHGYTF.

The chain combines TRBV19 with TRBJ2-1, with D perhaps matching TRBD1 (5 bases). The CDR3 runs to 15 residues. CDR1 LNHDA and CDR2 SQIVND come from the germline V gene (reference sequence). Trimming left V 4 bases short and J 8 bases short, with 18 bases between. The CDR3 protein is CASSTLGQGMDEQFF. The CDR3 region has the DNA TGTGCCAGTAGTACCCTCGGGCAGGGCATGGATGAGCAGTTCTTC.

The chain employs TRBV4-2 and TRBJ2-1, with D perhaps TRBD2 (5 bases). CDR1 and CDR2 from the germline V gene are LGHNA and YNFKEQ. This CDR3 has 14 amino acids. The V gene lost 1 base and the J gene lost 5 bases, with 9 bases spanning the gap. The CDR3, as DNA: TGTGCCAGCAGCCAAGTAGCAGCGGACAATGAGCAGTTCTTC. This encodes CASSQVAADNEQFF.

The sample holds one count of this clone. CDR3 in amino acids: CASSLRTAQETQYF. The CDR3 DNA follows: TGCGCCAGCAGCCTCCGGACAGCTCAAGAGACCCAGTACTTC. This chain connects TRBV5-1 to TRBJ2-5, with a possible D match to TRBD1 (6 bases). The germline gives CDR1 SGHRS, CDR2 YFSETQ. This CDR3 is 14 amino acids long. The V end was cut by 4 bases, the J end by 2 bases, with 12 bases between.

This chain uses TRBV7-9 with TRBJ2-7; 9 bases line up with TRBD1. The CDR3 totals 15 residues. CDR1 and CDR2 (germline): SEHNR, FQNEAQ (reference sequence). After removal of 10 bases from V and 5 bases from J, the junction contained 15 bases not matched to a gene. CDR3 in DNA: TGTGCCATTCGCCCCCCGATGACAGGGGGACACGAGCAGTACTTC. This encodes CAIRPPMTGGHEQYF.

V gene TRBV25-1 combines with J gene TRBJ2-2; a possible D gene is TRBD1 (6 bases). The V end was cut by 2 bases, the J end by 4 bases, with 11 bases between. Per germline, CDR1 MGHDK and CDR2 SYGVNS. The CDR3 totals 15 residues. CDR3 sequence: CASSETGSGTGELFF. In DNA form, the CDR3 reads TGTGCCAGCAGTGAAACAGGGTCGGGCACCGGGGAGCTGTTTTTT.

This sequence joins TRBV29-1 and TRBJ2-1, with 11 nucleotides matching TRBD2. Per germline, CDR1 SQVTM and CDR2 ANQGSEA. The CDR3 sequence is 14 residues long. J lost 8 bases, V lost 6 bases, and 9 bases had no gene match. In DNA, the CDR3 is TGCAGCGTCGGCCGGGCTAGCGGGAGGCATGAGCAGTTCTTC. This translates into CSVGRASGRHEQFF.

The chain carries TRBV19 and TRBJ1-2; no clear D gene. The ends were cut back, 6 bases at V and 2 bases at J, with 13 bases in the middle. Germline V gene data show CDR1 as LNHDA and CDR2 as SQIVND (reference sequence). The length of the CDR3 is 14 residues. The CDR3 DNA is TGTGCCAGTAGAGAGTCTGGGAGGAACTATGGCTACACCTTC. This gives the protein CASRESGRNYGYTF.

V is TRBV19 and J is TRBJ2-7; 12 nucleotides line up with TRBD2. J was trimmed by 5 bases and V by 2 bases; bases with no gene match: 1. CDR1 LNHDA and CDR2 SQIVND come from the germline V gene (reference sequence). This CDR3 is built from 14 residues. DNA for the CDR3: TGTGCCAGTAGTATAACTAGCGGGAGGAACGAGCAGTACTTC. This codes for CASSITSGRNEQYF.

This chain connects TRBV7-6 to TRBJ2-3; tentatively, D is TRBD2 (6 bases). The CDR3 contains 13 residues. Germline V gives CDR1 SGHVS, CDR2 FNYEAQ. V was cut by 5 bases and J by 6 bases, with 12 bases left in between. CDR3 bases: TGTGCCAGCAGCCCCGGGGGAAGGGATACGCAGTATTTT. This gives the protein CASSPGGRDTQYF.

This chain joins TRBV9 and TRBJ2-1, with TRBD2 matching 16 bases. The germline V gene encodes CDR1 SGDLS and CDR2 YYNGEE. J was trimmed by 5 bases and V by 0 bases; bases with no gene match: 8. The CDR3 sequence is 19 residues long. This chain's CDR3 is CASSVARGLAGGLDNEQFF. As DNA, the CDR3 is TGTGCCAGCAGCGTAGCTAGGGGACTAGCGGGAGGGCTGGACAATGAGCAGTTCTTC.

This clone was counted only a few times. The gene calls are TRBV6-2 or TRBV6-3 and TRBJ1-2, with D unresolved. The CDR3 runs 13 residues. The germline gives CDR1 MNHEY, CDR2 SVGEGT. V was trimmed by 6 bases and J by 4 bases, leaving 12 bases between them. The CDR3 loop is CASSQNLLYGYTF. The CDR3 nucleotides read TGTGCCAGCAGCCAAAACCTACTCTATGGCTACACCTTC.

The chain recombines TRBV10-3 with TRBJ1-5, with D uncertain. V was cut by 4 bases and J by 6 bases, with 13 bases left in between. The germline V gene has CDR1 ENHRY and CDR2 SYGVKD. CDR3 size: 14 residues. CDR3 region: CAISAERPGQPQHF. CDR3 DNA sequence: TGTGCCATCAGTGCGGAGCGCCCCGGTCAGCCCCAGCATTTT.

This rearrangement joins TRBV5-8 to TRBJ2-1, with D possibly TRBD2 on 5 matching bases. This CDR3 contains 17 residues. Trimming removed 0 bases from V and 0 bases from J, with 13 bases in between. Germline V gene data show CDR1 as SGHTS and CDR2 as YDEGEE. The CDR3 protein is CASSLGPSGSSYNEQFF. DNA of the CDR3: TGTGCCAGCAGCTTGGGCCCCAGTGGGAGCTCCTACAATGAGCAGTTCTTC.